The clone carrying this T cell receptor (beta chain) was counted between two and nine times. The record originates from a study of patients and donors after allogeneic stem cell transplantation. TCRdb passed the RT-PCR reads through MiXCR, listing each CDR3 protein once. The sample lists 400,000 to 450,000 distinct CDR3 sequences, around 16% occurring once. This CDR3 has 15 residues. Trimming removed 5 bases from V and 2 bases from J, with 16 bases in between. The sample was blood, either unsorted or a sorted T cell fraction (not recorded which). This TCR came from a human donor who was either an allogeneic HSCT recipient or a stem cell or donor lymphocyte infusion donor (not recorded which). It is not recorded whose cells these are; they may come from a transplant donor. The chain uses TRBV12-3 or TRBV12-4 and TRBJ2-7; D is unresolved. This CDR3 reads CASSATRKATYEQYF. In DNA, the CDR3 is TGTGCCAGCAGTGCTACGCGCAAAGCGACCTACGAGCAGTACTTC.